The rows below give T cell receptor beta chains drawn from one sample of a study of cytomegalovirus exposure and HLA in healthy donors. The data were produced by immunoSEQ multiplex PCR, yet TCRdb's version contains in-frame clones alone and is incomplete. The sample lists 50,000 to 70,000 clones; more than 70% were seen once. The sequenced material came from PBMCs. The source is a male donor in good health and CMV-seronegative. CDR3s include the opening cysteine and the closing phenylalanine or tryptophan. D genes are given only for firm matches. Not every row has a clone size; where given, it reads once, few, many or a size class.

CDR3 protein,CDR3 DNA,V gene,clone size,J gene,D gene
CASSSGRGTEAFF,TGTGCCAGCAGCTCCGGCAGGGGTACTGAAGCTTTCTTT,TRBV7-9,-,TRBJ1-1,-
CASSPLKGHNQPQHF,TGTGCCAGCTCACCATTAAAGGGGCACAATCAGCCCCAGCATTTT,TRBV18,-,TRBJ1-5,-
CASSGDRTGSIKWYF,TGTGCCAGCAGCGGGGACCGGACAGGGTCGATTAAATGGTACTTC,TRBV7-9,-,TRBJ2-7,TRBD1
CATSRVTGWNTEAFF,TGTGCCACCAGCAGAGTAACAGGATGGAACACTGAAGCTTTCTTT,TRBV15,-,TRBJ1-1,-
CASSIRGRRSNQPQHF,TGTGCCAGTAGTATTCGCGGTCGGCGGAGCAATCAGCCCCAGCATTTT,TRBV19,-,TRBJ1-5,-
CASSERGIHGYTF,TGTGCCAGCAGTGAACGTGGCATTCATGGCTACACCTTC,TRBV6-1,-,TRBJ1-2,-
CASSLDRALGAEAFF,TGTGCCAGCAGCTTGGACAGGGCCCTAGGCGCTGAAGCTTTCTTT,TRBV7-9,-,TRBJ1-1,TRBD1
CASSLEAGNEQFF,TGTGCCAGCAGCTTAGAAGCGGGCAATGAGCAGTTCTTC,TRBV7-6,few,TRBJ2-1,-
CASSLIGDEAFF,TGTGCCAGCAGTTTGATAGGGGATGAAGCTTTCTTT,TRBV28,-,TRBJ1-1,-
CASSQERFGTATNEKLFF,TGCGCCAGCAGCCAAGAAAGGTTTGGTACAGCAACTAATGAAAAACTGTTTTTT,TRBV4-3,-,TRBJ1-4,-
CAWSVWDRKQETQYF,TGTGCCTGGAGTGTATGGGACAGGAAACAAGAGACCCAGTACTTC,TRBV30,few,TRBJ2-5,TRBD1
CASSVAPSGPILHYGYTF,TGTGCCAGCAGCGTAGCCCCGTCAGGGCCCATTTTGCACTATGGCTACACCTTC,TRBV9,-,TRBJ1-2,-
CASSWGGAGADTQYF,TGCGCCAGCAGCTGGGGGGGAGCAGGGGCAGATACGCAGTATTTT,TRBV5-1,-,TRBJ2-3,-
CASSLTGEQFF,TGCGCCAGCAGCCTTACAGGCGAGCAGTTCTTC,TRBV5-1,-,TRBJ2-1,-
CASSPPTGNYEQYF,TGTGCCAGCTCACCACCGACGGGAAACTACGAGCAGTACTTC,TRBV18,-,TRBJ2-7,-
CASSLVGVGVHEQYF,TGCGCCAGCAGCTTGGTCGGGGTAGGTGTCCACGAGCAGTACTTC,TRBV5-1,-,TRBJ2-7,-
CASSLSTGLSGNTIYF,TGCGCCAGCAGCTTGTCAACAGGTCTCTCTGGAAACACCATATATTTT,TRBV5-1,-,TRBJ1-3,-
CASSFGGGGGHNEQFF,TGTGCCAGCAGCTTTGGTGGCGGGGGGGGGCACAATGAGCAGTTCTTC,TRBV5-4,-,TRBJ2-1,TRBD2
CSVFSNPGTEAFF,TGCAGCGTTTTCTCAAATCCGGGCACTGAAGCTTTCTTT,TRBV29-1,few,TRBJ1-1,-
CASSLDSSGKQYF,TGTGCCAGCAGCCTGGACAGCTCAGGGAAGCAGTACTTC,TRBV5-4,-,TRBJ2-7,-
CASSIKGYNSPLHF,TGTGCCAGTAGTATCAAGGGGTACAATTCACCCCTCCACTTT,TRBV19,-,TRBJ1-6,-
CASGGDTDYEQYF,TGTGCCAGCGGGGGGGACACGGACTACGAGCAGTACTTC,TRBV7-9,few,TRBJ2-7,-
CASSPGLRTTDTQYF,TGCGCCAGCAGCCCAGGGTTGAGGACCACAGATACGCAGTATTTT,TRBV4-1,-,TRBJ2-3,-
CASSEFSGAGYGYTF,TGTGCCAGCAGTGAATTTTCAGGGGCAGGCTATGGCTACACCTTC,TRBV25-1,-,TRBJ1-2,-
CASSASGQGGSYEQYF,TGTGCCAGCAGCGCATCTGGACAGGGGGGGTCCTACGAGCAGTACTTC,TRBV9,-,TRBJ2-7,TRBD1
CASSEGAGGYGYTF,TGCGCCAGCAGCGAAGGCGCGGGGGGCTATGGCTACACCTTC,TRBV5-1,few,TRBJ1-2,-
CASSLGGGAPLHF,TGTGCCAGCAGCTTAGGAGGAGGAGCACCCCTCCACTTT,TRBV7-3,once,TRBJ1-6,-
CASKGTGGIETQYF,TGCGCCAGCAAAGGGACAGGGGGCATTGAGACCCAGTACTTC,TRBV5-1,few,TRBJ2-5,TRBD1
CASSPPGTGAHEYGYTF,TGTGCCAGCAGCCCGCCCGGGACAGGGGCACATGAATATGGCTACACCTTC,TRBV7-9,-,TRBJ1-2,TRBD1
CASSPGTGEDEQYF,TGTGCCAGCAGTCCCGGGACAGGGGAGGACGAGCAGTACTTC,TRBV11-3,-,TRBJ2-7,TRBD1
CASSHDRGNTEAFF,TGCGCCAGCAGTCATGACAGGGGTAACACTGAAGCTTTCTTT,TRBV5-1,-,TRBJ1-1,TRBD1
CASSWIPGLGNTGELFF,TGTGCCAGCAGCTGGATTCCGGGACTAGGTAACACCGGGGAGCTGTTTTTT,TRBV7-9,-,TRBJ2-2,TRBD2
CSVEDRSKVVDEQFF,TGCAGCGTTGAGGACAGGAGTAAGGTAGTCGATGAGCAGTTCTTC,TRBV29-1,-,TRBJ2-1,TRBD1
CASSLYGGRAFF,TGTGCCAGCAGCTTGTACGGGGGGCGGGCTTTCTTT,TRBV7-2,-,TRBJ1-1,-
CASSISDSYEQYF,TGTGCCAGTAGTATCAGCGACAGCTACGAGCAGTACTTC,TRBV19,-,TRBJ2-7,-
CASSEDSSGGNTGELFF,TGTGCCAGCAGCGAAGACTCTAGCGGGGGGAACACCGGGGAGCTGTTTTTT,TRBV7-2,-,TRBJ2-2,TRBD2
CASSYYTGGTEAFF,TGTGCCAGCAGCTACTACACGGGCGGGACTGAAGCTTTCTTT,TRBV11-2,once,TRBJ1-1,-
CASSQAGTGRWGYTF,TGCGCCAGCAGCCAAGCTGGGACAGGGCGATGGGGCTACACCTTC,TRBV4-3,-,TRBJ1-2,TRBD1
CASSVDGGAYEQYF,TGTGCCAGCAGCGTAGATGGCGGAGCCTACGAGCAGTACTTC,TRBV9,few,TRBJ2-7,-
CATSGGLAREQYF,TGTGCCACCAGCGGAGGACTAGCTCGCGAGCAGTACTTC,TRBV15,-,TRBJ2-7,TRBD2
CASSFGTGTELFF,TGTGCCAGCAGCTTTGGGACAGGGACTGAGCTGTTTTTT,TRBV7-9,-,TRBJ1-4,TRBD1
CASRSWATLTDTQYF,TGTGCCAGCAGGTCGTGGGCGACACTCACAGATACGCAGTATTTT,TRBV6-6,-,TRBJ2-3,-
CSAPAGGGPTDTQYF,TGCAGCGCCCCCGCCGGCGGGGGTCCCACAGATACGCAGTATTTT,TRBV29-1,-,TRBJ2-3,TRBD2
CASSPGGGTNEKLFF,TGCGCCAGCAGCCCCGGCGGGGGCACTAATGAAAAACTGTTTTTT,TRBV5-1,-,TRBJ1-4,-
CASSSPGWRGGASTDTQYF,TGTGCCAGCAGCTCCCCTGGATGGCGGGGGGGAGCTAGCACAGATACGCAGTATTTT,TRBV11-2,-,TRBJ2-3,TRBD2